One sample yielded the 14 T cell receptor beta chains listed below, sequenced in a study of blood T cells in healthy people across ages. A J-beta primer mix and a sample-barcoded 5' primer were used in a second PCR of roughly 7 to 12 cycles. From the 5' RACE reads, TCRdb called clonotypes with MiXCR, one entry per CDR3 protein. The top ten clones hold 6.5% to 8.5% of a sample with about 1,800,000 distinct CDR3 sequences, 28% of them seen once. Sequencing was performed on blood. These receptors were obtained from a woman in her 30s in good health.

The chain has TRBV7-9 and TRBJ2-1; the match to TRBD2 covers 15 bases. Germline CDR1 and CDR2: SEHNR and FQNEAQ (reference sequence). The CDR3 sequence is 18 residues long. With 5 bases clipped from V and 0 bases from J, the junction kept 5 bases outside the gene matches. In DNA form, the CDR3 reads TGTGCCAGCAGCGGGACTAGCGGGAGGACCAGCTCCTACAATGAGCAGTTCTTC. Translating it yields CASSGTSGRTSSYNEQFF.

As regards this clonotype: Given a much more abundant clone one base away, this may be a read error. V and J are TRBV7-9 and TRBJ2-3, with a possible D match to TRBD2 (5 bases). The germline V gene encodes CDR1 SEHNR and CDR2 FQNEAQ (reference sequence). CDR3 length: 14 amino acids. Trimming shortened V by 3 bases and J by 8 bases, and 15 bases separated the two germline ends. CDR3 amino acids: CASSFSRAEGTQYF. CDR3 sequence (DNA): TGTGCCAGCAGCTTTAGCCGCGCAGAGGGTACGCAGTATTTT.

The rearrangement uses TRBV7-9 and TRBJ1-2, with a possible D match to TRBD1 (5 bases). The CDR3 covers 13 residues. With 0 bases removed from V and 8 bases from J, the gap between germline ends came to 10 bases. CDR1 is SEHNR, CDR2 FQNEAQ, per germline (reference sequence). Here the CDR3 DNA reads TGTGCCAGCAGCTTAGCAGGGGTGGACGGCTACACCTTC. This translates into CASSLAGVDGYTF.

With respect to this clonotype: One base away lies a much larger clone, so this may be a sequencing read error. The V call is TRBV3-1, the J call TRBJ2-1; D may be TRBD1 or TRBD2 (5 bases each). The germline V and J ends were trimmed by 3 bases and 9 bases, with 6 bases remaining between them. The germline CDR1 and CDR2 sequences are LGHDT and YNNKEL (reference sequence). CDR3 length: 11 residues. CDR3 amino acids: CASSHGAEQFF. The CDR3 DNA follows: TGTGCCAGCAGCCACGGGGCTGAGCAGTTCTTC.

Turning to this clonotype: At one boundary the junction diverges from the germline segment, which might be a read error. V usage is TRBV27 and J usage is TRBJ1-1; D gene uncertain. CDR1 MNHEY and CDR2 SMNVEV come from the germline V gene (reference sequence). This CDR3 is 13 amino acids long. The CDR3 is CVSSLYLNTEAFF. As DNA, the CDR3 is TGTGTCAGCAGTTTATACCTGAACACTGAAGCTTTCTTT.

In its sample, this clonotype was seen many times. This chain uses TRBV12-3 or TRBV12-4 with TRBJ2-3; 8 nucleotides agree with TRBD2. CDR3 length equals 15 residues. The junction had 11 bases not matched to a gene; V was cut back by 5 bases and J by 7 bases. The CDR3 is CASSPRKRGLNTQYF. CDR3 bases: TGTGCCAGCAGTCCGCGAAAGCGGGGGTTGAATACGCAGTATTTT.

There are a few counts of this clonotype. CDR3 sequence (DNA): TGTGCTACCGCAGACAGTGATCAGCCCCAGCATTTT. Its protein product is CATADSDQPQHF. This chain uses TRBV6-1 with TRBJ1-5, with D possibly being TRBD1 (5 bases). Germline V gene sequence: CDR1 MNHNS, CDR2 SASEGT. There are 12 residues in the CDR3.

At least ten counts were recorded for this clonotype. The V call is TRBV7-2, the J call TRBJ2-7; the match to TRBD1 covers 11 bases. The ends lost 5 bases at V and 2 bases at J; junction bases unmatched: 5. CDR1 and CDR2 from the germline V gene are SGHTA and FQGNSA. The CDR3 extends over 15 amino acids. The CDR3: CASSKGQGVTYEQYF. CDR3 nucleotides: TGTGCCAGCAGCAAGGGACAGGGGGTAACCTACGAGCAGTACTTC.

This clonotype was counted between two and nine times. This chain connects TRBV5-1 to TRBJ2-1; no definite D call. The germline V gene has CDR1 SGHRS and CDR2 YFSETQ. V lost 0 bases and J lost 5, with 12 bases in between. CDR3 length: 15 amino acids. Here the CDR3 reads CASSLAIGYDNEQFF. The CDR3 coding sequence is TGCGCCAGCAGCTTGGCCATTGGCTACGACAATGAGCAGTTCTTC. Variable domain in full (rest from reference TRBV5-1 and TRBJ2-1): KAGVTQTPRYLIKTRGQQVTLSCSPISGHRSVSWYQQTPGQGLQFLFEYFSETQRNKGNFPGRFSGRQFSNSRSEMNVSTLELGDSALYLCASSLAIGYDNEQFFGPGTRLTVL.

The chain carries TRBV15 and TRBJ2-7, with 9 bases that match TRBD1. The V and J ends lost 4 bases and 4 bases, in that order; junction bases with no gene match: 5. Germline V gives CDR1 LNHNV, CDR2 YYDKDF (reference sequence). This CDR3 spans 14 amino acids. CDR3 amino acids: CATSTRQGEYEQYF. CDR3 in DNA: TGTGCCACCAGCACTCGACAGGGGGAATACGAGCAGTACTTC.

Ten or more counts support this clonotype. V usage is TRBV20-1 and J usage is TRBJ2-1; 9 positions agree with TRBD2. The germline V gene has CDR1 DFQATT and CDR2 SNEGSKA (reference sequence). J was trimmed by 5 bases and V by 5 bases; bases with no gene match: 13. The CDR3 has 16 amino acids. The CDR3 region is CSAFFPSAGGHNEQFF. The DNA of the CDR3 is TGCAGTGCTTTCTTCCCCTCAGCGGGGGGACACAATGAGCAGTTCTTC.

The chain combines TRBV6-1 with TRBJ2-7, with D possibly being TRBD2 (5 bases). The CDR3 extends over 13 amino acids. Germline CDR1 and CDR2: MNHNS and SASEGT. V lost 7 bases and J 3 bases, leaving 13 bases between the germline ends. DNA for the CDR3: TGTGCCAGCACGACCTACCGGGGCTACGAGCAGTACTTC. It specifies CASTTYRGYEQYF.

This clonotype turned up a few times. The chain recombines TRBV20-1 with TRBJ2-1, with TRBD2 as a possible D gene (6 bases). Germline V gene sequence: CDR1 DFQATT, CDR2 SNEGSKA (reference sequence). The CDR3 has 15 residues. The germline V and J ends were trimmed by 0 bases and 8 bases, with 17 bases remaining between them. The DNA for the CDR3 is TGCAGTGCTAGAGAACGGGACTCGATTCTGGATGAGCAGTTCTTC. Protein product: CSARERDSILDEQFF.

Only a few counts were recorded for this clonotype. V usage is TRBV25-1 and J usage is TRBJ2-7; unclear D gene. The V and J ends lost 3 bases and 2 bases respectively, with 8 bases between them. Germline CDR1 reads MGHDK; CDR2 reads SYGVNS. The CDR3 length is 13 residues. The CDR3 protein is CASSDPGAYEQYF. The DNA of the CDR3 is TGTGCCAGCAGTGACCCAGGTGCCTACGAGCAGTACTTC.